This T cell receptor (beta chain) was documented in a study of T cell responses to AZD1222 COVID-19 vaccine. The CDR3 consists of 16 residues. From germline, CDR1 is SGHTA and CDR2 FQGTGA. J was trimmed by 9 bases and V by 1 base; bases with no gene match: 9. With respect to this clone: Its antigen is as yet unknown.

The repertoire was sequenced with immunoSEQ multiplex PCR; TCRdb's copy has only in-frame clones and lacks some. Among approximately 130,000 clones, 70% to 90% were seen once, and the ten largest hold about 9.8%. Findings and limits, study-wide: White British ancestry dominated among donors, who included more females, and clonal diversity was possibly underestimated. Nearly half of spike-specific TCRs reportedly go after variant regions that carry no mutations. Of the AZD1222 recipients, only 5 to 7 were seropositive at baseline.

This chain uses TRBV7-3 with TRBJ2-1; 10 bases match TRBD1. The sequences come from peripheral blood, collected on day 0 of AZD1222 vaccination. This TCR came from an adult in good health. DNA for the CDR3: TGTGCCAGCAGCTTAAGGACAGGGGGACCGGGGAGTGAGCAGTTCTTC. Translating it yields CASSLRTGGPGSEQFF.